The T cell receptor beta chain under discussion was sequenced for a study of blood T cell repertoires in COVID-19. Turning to the study itself: COVID-19 samples collected from the United States, Italy and Spain covered acute and convalescent phases.

Everyone who took part was roughly 18 to 95 years old, and they came from 24 US areas. J gave up 6 bases and V 8 bases, and 8 bases lay outside the gene matches. The length of the CDR3 is 14 residues. The germline gives CDR1 MNHNY, CDR2 SVGAGI (reference sequence). Original processing methods: Estimation of nucleated cell counts was performed using reference gene primer amplification. Sequenced by immunoSEQ multiplex PCR; TCRdb stores in-frame clones only, minus some. The V and J calls and clone size are taken from that table; D and trimming were inferred from the DNA. Of 400,000 to 550,000 clones listed, roughly 85% are singletons.

Sequenced input: PBMCs or T cells enriched from blood (not recorded which). The genes are TRBV6-6 and TRBJ2-2, with 8 bases matching TRBD1. This TCR was sampled from a woman aged 18-29 years with acute COVID-19. The CDR3 here is CASGQDREAGELFF. CDR3 coding DNA: TGTGCCAGCGGTCAGGACAGGGAGGCCGGGGAGCTGTTTTTT.